This is a list of T cell receptor beta chains from one sample in a study of CD8 T cells in ankylosing spondylitis. MiXCR, applied by TCRdb to the 5' RACE reads, yields one record per CDR3 protein. This sample has 350,000 or so distinct CDR3 sequences, with roughly 8% found just once. The sequenced sample consisted of blood, either unsorted or a sorted T cell fraction (not recorded which). Source of these receptors: a male donor with ankylosing spondylitis. CDR3s include the opening cysteine and the closing phenylalanine or tryptophan. A D gene is named only where the DNA matches it firmly. Only some rows state a clone size, as once, few, many or a class for expanded clones.

abundance: NA; d_gene: TRBD1; v_gene: TRBV4-1; j_gene: TRBJ2-7; CDR3aa: CASSLSGTGGFYEQYF; CDR3nt: TGCGCCAGCAGCCTAAGTGGGACAGGGGGCTTCTACGAGCAGTACTTC
abundance: few; d_gene: NA; v_gene: TRBV29-1; j_gene: TRBJ2-7; CDR3aa: CSVVRGGASYEQYF; CDR3nt: TGCAGCGTTGTCAGGGGTGGGGCTTCCTACGAGCAGTACTTC
abundance: few; d_gene: NA; v_gene: TRBV28; j_gene: TRBJ1-1; CDR3aa: CASSGGPSTGEAFF; CDR3nt: TGTGCCAGCAGCGGGGGTCCGAGCACAGGTGAAGCTTTCTTT
abundance: NA; d_gene: NA; v_gene: TRBV7-2; j_gene: TRBJ1-4; CDR3aa: CASSRDRLEKLFF; CDR3nt: TGTGCCAGCAGCCGAGACAGACTTGAAAAACTGTTTTTT
abundance: many; d_gene: NA; v_gene: TRBV12-3/TRBV12-4; j_gene: TRBJ1-1; CDR3aa: CASRSGTKNTEAFF; CDR3nt: TGTGCCAGCAGGTCCGGGACAAAGAACACTGAAGCTTTCTTT
abundance: many; d_gene: NA; v_gene: TRBV29-1; j_gene: TRBJ2-5; CDR3aa: CSVVQNSQETQYF; CDR3nt: TGCAGCGTTGTTCAAAACAGTCAAGAGACCCAGTACTTC
abundance: many; d_gene: NA; v_gene: TRBV4-3; j_gene: TRBJ2-7; CDR3aa: CASSPVGRNYEQYF; CDR3nt: TGCGCCAGCAGCCCCGTGGGTAGAAACTACGAGCAGTACTTC
abundance: few; d_gene: TRBD1; v_gene: TRBV7-7; j_gene: TRBJ2-1; CDR3aa: CASSPAGTASYNEQFF; CDR3nt: TGTGCTAGCAGCCCAGCCGGGACAGCCTCCTACAATGAGCAGTTCTTC
abundance: few; d_gene: TRBD2; v_gene: TRBV5-1; j_gene: TRBJ2-1; CDR3aa: CASSPGLAGDHEQFF; CDR3nt: TGCGCCAGCAGCCCGGGACTAGCGGGAGACCATGAGCAGTTCTTC
abundance: many; d_gene: TRBD1; v_gene: TRBV5-1; j_gene: TRBJ2-5; CDR3aa: CASSPRTGQETQYF; CDR3nt: TGTGCCAGCTCACCCCGGACAGGGCAAGAGACCCAGTACTTC
abundance: few; d_gene: NA; v_gene: TRBV12-3/TRBV12-4; j_gene: TRBJ2-7; CDR3aa: CASSLRSAVAYEQYF; CDR3nt: TGTGCCAGCAGTTTACGGAGCGCAGTAGCCTACGAGCAGTACTTC
abundance: few; d_gene: NA; v_gene: TRBV12-3/TRBV12-4; j_gene: TRBJ2-3; CDR3aa: CASRDRPRTDTQYF; CDR3nt: TGTGCCAGCAGAGACAGGCCCCGCACAGATACGCAGTATTTT
abundance: many; d_gene: TRBD1; v_gene: TRBV28; j_gene: TRBJ1-1; CDR3aa: CASGELQGAGEAFF; CDR3nt: TGTGCCAGCGGAGAACTACAGGGGGCTGGTGAAGCTTTCTTT
abundance: few; d_gene: NA; v_gene: TRBV6-5; j_gene: TRBJ2-2; CDR3aa: CASSYSGGTVGNTGELFF; CDR3nt: TGTGCCAGCAGTTACTCAGGCGGGACGGTCGGGAACACCGGGGAGCTGTTTTTT
abundance: many; d_gene: TRBD2; v_gene: TRBV29-1; j_gene: TRBJ2-7; CDR3aa: CSADVAGGPYEQYF; CDR3nt: TGCAGCGCCGACGTAGCGGGAGGGCCCTACGAGCAGTACTTC
abundance: few; d_gene: TRBD2; v_gene: TRBV4-3; j_gene: TRBJ2-2; CDR3aa: CASSRTLAGGPVTGELFF; CDR3nt: TGCGCCAGCAGCCGAACCTTAGCGGGAGGGCCGGTCACCGGGGAGCTGTTTTTT
abundance: NA; d_gene: NA; v_gene: TRBV5-6; j_gene: TRBJ1-5; CDR3aa: CASSFSGLFRPQHF; CDR3nt: TGTGCCAGCAGCTTCTCAGGGCTTTTCAGGCCCCAGCATTTT
abundance: few; d_gene: TRBD1; v_gene: TRBV11-2; j_gene: TRBJ1-6; CDR3aa: CASSLDGDRWTSSPLHF; CDR3nt: TGTGCCAGCAGCTTAGACGGGGACAGATGGACTTCTTCACCCCTCCACTTT
abundance: many; d_gene: NA; v_gene: TRBV12-3/TRBV12-4; j_gene: TRBJ2-2; CDR3aa: CASSFSVNTGELFF; CDR3nt: TGTGCCAGCAGTTTCTCGGTAAACACCGGGGAGCTGTTTTTT
abundance: NA; d_gene: NA; v_gene: TRBV20-1; j_gene: TRBJ2-1; CDR3aa: CSARAFGDNEQFF; CDR3nt: TGCAGTGCTAGAGCGTTTGGGGACAATGAGCAGTTCTTC
abundance: NA; d_gene: NA; v_gene: TRBV9; j_gene: TRBJ2-3; CDR3aa: CASSVAGGRSTDTQYF; CDR3nt: TGTGCCAGCAGCGTAGCTGGCGGGCGGAGCACAGATACGCAGTATTTT
abundance: many; d_gene: NA; v_gene: TRBV20-1; j_gene: TRBJ2-1; CDR3aa: CSARDAQGSSYNEQFF; CDR3nt: TGCAGTGCTAGAGACGCACAAGGGAGCTCCTACAATGAGCAGTTCTTC
abundance: many; d_gene: TRBD1; v_gene: TRBV5-1; j_gene: TRBJ1-1; CDR3aa: CASSLRTGSNTEAFF; CDR3nt: TGCGCCAGCAGCCTCAGGACAGGATCGAACACTGAAGCTTTCTTT